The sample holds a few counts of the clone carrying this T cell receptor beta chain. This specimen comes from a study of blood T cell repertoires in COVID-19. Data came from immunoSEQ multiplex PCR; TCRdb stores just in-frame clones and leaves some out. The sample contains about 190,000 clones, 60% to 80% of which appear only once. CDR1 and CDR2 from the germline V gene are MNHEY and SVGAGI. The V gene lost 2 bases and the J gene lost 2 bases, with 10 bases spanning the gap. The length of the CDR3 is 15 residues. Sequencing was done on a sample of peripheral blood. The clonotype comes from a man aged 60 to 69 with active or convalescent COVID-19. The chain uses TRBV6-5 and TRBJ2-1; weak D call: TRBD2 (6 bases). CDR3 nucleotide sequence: TGTGCCAGCAGTTACCTAGGCGGGGCCTACAATGAGCAGTTCTTC. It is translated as CASSYLGGAYNEQFF.